This TCR beta chain stems from a study of T cells in localized non-small cell lung cancer. Overall study results and limits: Multi-region tumor sequencing was not done, so intratumor heterogeneity could not be excluded. In the blood, greater T cell density corresponded to longer overall survival. Uninvolved adjacent lung, not tumor, had the highest T cell clonality. Across samples, adjacent lung featured a median approximately 56 of the top 100 tumor clones.

TCRdb's table, derived via immunoSEQ multiplex PCR, lists solely in-frame clones and lacks some. The profile shows almost 5,500 clones, 35% of them singletons. The CDR3 sequence is 13 residues long. Looked up from germline, CDR1 is SQVTM and CDR2 is ANQGSEA. V gave up 6 bases and J gave up 6 bases; unmatched junction bases: 6. Notes on this clone: Its antigen is undetermined.

V and J are TRBV29-1 and TRBJ1-5; TRBD1 agrees at 9 bases. Sequences were derived from lung tumor tissue, sampled before any cancer treatment. The sequence was collected from a male donor older than 55 with stage I squamous cell lung carcinoma. This CDR3 reads CSVGGQGGQPQHF. The DNA for the CDR3 is TGCAGCGTGGGGGGACAGGGTGGTCAGCCCCAGCATTTT.